Presented here are 10 T cell receptor beta chains from one specimen sequenced in a study of OX40 agonist ivuxolimab in advanced cancers. Measured with immunoSEQ multiplex PCR; TCRdb has only the in-frame clones, and not every one. This table has around 45,000 clones, roughly 80% appearing once. This specimen consisted of CD4+ or CD8+ T cells sorted from blood, obtained in a trial of the OX40 agonist ivuxolimab. The origin of the receptors is an adult with an advanced solid tumor such as melanoma, head and neck, liver or kidney cancer.

This chain joins TRBV7-3 and TRBJ1-1; no reliable D call. Germline CDR1 is SGHTA and CDR2 is FQGTGA. Trimming stripped 0 bases from V and 1 base from J, with 6 bases between. The CDR3 loop spans 14 amino acids. This CDR3 is CASSLTGGNTEAFF. The CDR3 coding sequence is TGTGCCAGCAGCTTAACGGGCGGGAACACTGAAGCTTTCTTT.

The chain employs TRBV5-1 and TRBJ1-2; 9 bases align to TRBD1. The CDR3 spans 13 residues. CDR1 SGHRS and CDR2 YFSETQ come from the germline V gene. The J segment lost 6 bases and the V segment lost 4 bases, leaving 4 bases of the junction unmatched. CDR3 loop: CASSPRTGDGYTF. CDR3 coding DNA: TGCGCCAGCAGCCCCCGGACAGGGGATGGCTACACCTTC.

As regards this clone: In the same sample, other DNA sequences code for this CDR3. CDR3 in DNA: TGTGCCAGCAGTGTTGGGGAGTGGGCGAAAGCGAACACCGGGGAGCTGTTTTTT. It encodes CASSVGEWAKANTGELFF. The J gene is TRBJ2-2, the V gene TRBV2; a possible D gene is TRBD2 (5 bases). This CDR3 contains 18 residues. The ends were cut back, 4 bases at V and 0 bases at J, with 18 bases in the middle. CDR1 is SNHLY and CDR2 is FYNNEI in the germline V gene.

In its sample, this clone was seen a few times. The chain joins TRBV19 to TRBJ2-2, with D unclear. The V end was cut by 8 bases, the J end by 6 bases, with 10 bases between. CDR1 and CDR2 from the germline V gene are LNHDA and SQIVND (reference sequence). This CDR3 is 12 amino acids long. Here the CDR3 DNA reads TGTGCCAGTGCAATCGGGCCCGGGGAGCTGTTTTTT. As protein: CASAIGPGELFF.

V and J are TRBV4-3 and TRBJ1-2; 8 nucleotides line up with TRBD1. This CDR3 region has 15 residues. The J segment lost 7 bases and the V segment lost 0 bases, leaving 7 bases of the junction unmatched. Germline loops: CDR1 LGHNA, CDR2 YSLEER. CDR3 residues: CASSQDPQGAFGYTF. CDR3 bases: TGCGCCAGCAGCCAAGATCCTCAGGGGGCGTTTGGCTACACCTTC.

The chain carries TRBV10-1 and TRBJ2-1; D gene uncertain. Per the germline V gene, CDR1 is WNHNN and CDR2 is SYGVQD (reference sequence). V shed 8 bases and J shed 1 base, with 3 bases lying between them. There are 11 residues in the CDR3. DNA for the CDR3: TGCGCCAGCGGATCCTACAATGAGCAGTTCTTC. Encoded protein: CASGSYNEQFF.

By its share, this clone is medium-sized. The chain is built from TRBV11-2 and TRBJ2-1; D remains unclear. Germline lookup yields CDR1 SGHAT and CDR2 FQNNGV. The CDR3 contains 16 residues. Trimming took off 5 bases at V and 0 bases at J, with 14 bases between the two ends. CDR3 sequence reads: CASSQKLDSSYNEQFF. CDR3 coding DNA: TGTGCCAGCAGCCAGAAACTCGATAGCTCCTACAATGAGCAGTTCTTC.

The chain carries TRBV5-1 and TRBJ2-3; 16 bases line up with TRBD2. V lost 5 bases, J lost 1 base, and 4 bases stayed unmatched. The germline gives CDR1 SGHRS, CDR2 YFSETQ. This CDR3 has 17 amino acids. In DNA, the CDR3 is TGCGCCAGCAGGGGACTAGCGGGAGGGCCTCGCACAGATACGCAGTATTTT. This encodes CASRGLAGGPRTDTQYF.

The CDR3 spells CASSLTGVYGYTF. The CDR3 DNA reads TGTGCCAGCAGTTTGACAGGGGTATACGGCTACACCTTC. V is TRBV27 and J is TRBJ1-2; 8 nucleotides match TRBD1. After removal of 3 bases from V and 8 bases from J, the junction contained 5 bases not matched to a gene. From germline, CDR1 is MNHEY and CDR2 SMNVEV (reference sequence). The CDR3 runs to 13 residues.

J is TRBJ2-2 and V is TRBV4-3; possibly TRBD1 for D (6 bases). Germline lookup yields CDR1 LGHNA and CDR2 YSLEER. The CDR3 extends over 16 amino acids. Deletions cut 0 bases from V and 1 base from J, with 9 bases between. CDR3 residues: CASSQETGLNTGELFF. As DNA, the CDR3 is TGCGCCAGCAGCCAAGAGACAGGCTTGAACACCGGGGAGCTGTTTTTT.